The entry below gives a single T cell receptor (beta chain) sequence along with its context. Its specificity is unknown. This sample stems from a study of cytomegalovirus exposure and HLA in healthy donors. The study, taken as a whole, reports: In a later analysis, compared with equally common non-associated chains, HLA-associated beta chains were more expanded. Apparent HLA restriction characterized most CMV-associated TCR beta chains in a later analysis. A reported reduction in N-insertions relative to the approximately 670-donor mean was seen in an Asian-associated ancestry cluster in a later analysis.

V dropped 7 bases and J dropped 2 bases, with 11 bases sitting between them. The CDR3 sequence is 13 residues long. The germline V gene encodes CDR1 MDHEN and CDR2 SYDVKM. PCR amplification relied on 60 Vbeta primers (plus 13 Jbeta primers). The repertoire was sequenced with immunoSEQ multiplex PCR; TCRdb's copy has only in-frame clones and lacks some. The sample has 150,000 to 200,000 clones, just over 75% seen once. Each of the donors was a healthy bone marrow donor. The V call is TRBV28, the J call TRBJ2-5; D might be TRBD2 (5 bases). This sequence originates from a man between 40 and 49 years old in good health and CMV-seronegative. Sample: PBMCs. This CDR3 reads CASIESGQETQYF. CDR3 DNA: TGTGCCAGCATCGAGTCGGGGCAAGAGACCCAGTACTTC.